Below are 5 T cell receptor beta chains sequenced from a single sample in a study of CD8+CD57+ T cells in acquired aplastic anemia. Genomic DNA served as template for TCR beta VDJ and CDR3 profiling. In TCRdb, the reads were re-called with MiXCR into one record per CDR3 protein. Among 250,000 to 300,000 distinct CDR3 sequences, 45% to 65% were seen once, and the ten largest hold roughly 1.3%. Flow cytometry had shown expanded CD8+CD57+ cells in the patients chosen for sequencing. Sequenced: sorted CD4+, CD8+, or CD8+CD57+ T cells (not recorded which) from PBMCs. The receptor set was obtained from a human donor with aplastic anemia.

The rearrangement links TRBV29-1 to TRBJ1-1, with D unclear. Between the trimmed V and J ends, which lost 4 bases and 10 bases, there was a span of 16 bases. Germline loops: CDR1 SQVTM, CDR2 ANQGSEA. This CDR3 contains 12 residues. CDR3 amino acids: CSVGVRRPPAFF. The CDR3 nucleotides read TGCAGCGTTGGGGTCAGGCGCCCCCCAGCTTTCTTT.

In regard to this clonotype: Since the CDR3 does not end with the conserved phenylalanine or tryptophan, this likely comes from a read error. The gene calls are TRBV2 and TRBJ1-1; D gene uncertain. Germline V gene lookup returns CDR1 SNHLY and CDR2 FYNNEI. The CDR3 has 13 residues. The V and J ends lost 11 bases and 2 bases respectively, with 15 bases between them. The CDR3 spells CAGMRAVNTEAFS. CDR3 coding DNA: TGTGCCGGCATGAGGGCAGTCAACACTGAAGCTTTCTCT.

The chain is built from TRBV20-1 and TRBJ1-2; TRBD1 is a possible D gene (5 bases). Germline values: CDR1 DFQATT, CDR2 SNEGSKA (reference sequence). V shed 1 base and J shed 0 bases, with 12 bases lying between them. CDR3 length: 15 residues. This CDR3 reads CSARATGGANYGYTF. The CDR3 coding sequence is TGCAGTGCTAGAGCTACAGGTGGAGCTAACTATGGCTACACCTTC.

This clonotype has at least ten counts. The rearrangement joins TRBV11-2 to TRBJ2-3; 10 positions match TRBD2. The CDR3 runs to 15 residues. Trimming at V came to 5 bases and at J to 3 bases, leaving 5 bases not matched to a gene. Germline CDR1 is SGHAT and CDR2 is FQNNGV. The chain's CDR3 is CASSERAGGTDTQYF. As DNA, the CDR3 is TGTGCCAGCAGCGAGCGAGCGGGGGGGACAGATACGCAGTATTTT.

The chain has TRBV15 and TRBJ1-3, with 8 nucleotides matching TRBD1. V trimming: 4 bases; J trimming: 0 bases; junction bases outside the gene matches: 5. Germline loops: CDR1 LNHNV, CDR2 YYDKDF (reference sequence). The CDR3 loop spans 16 amino acids. This chain's CDR3 is CATSMDRESSGNTIYF. The DNA of the CDR3 is TGTGCCACCAGCATGGACAGGGAAAGCTCTGGAAACACCATATATTTT.